The entry below describes one T cell receptor beta chain. This sample is part of a study of blood T cell repertoires in COVID-19. The wider study: Two negative PCRs, clearance, or symptom resolution were required of recovered Cohort 3 donors. Some COVID-19 samples were acute and others convalescent; all came from the United States, Italy and Spain.

Original analysis: Reference gene primers were amplified, and this amplification served to estimate nucleated cell counts. The protocol was immunoSEQ multiplex PCR, while the TCRdb copy is restricted to in-frame clones and leaves out a portion. From that table come the V and J calls and clone size; the DNA was used to work out D and trimming. The sample holds about 230,000 clones, less than 90% seen once. The V segment lost 2 bases and the J segment 0 bases; nucleotides outside the gene matches: 3. The CDR3 consists of 15 residues. The germline V gene encodes CDR1 MDHEN and CDR2 SYDVKM. The rearrangement joins TRBV28 to TRBJ2-7; 8 bases align to TRBD1. The sequence was obtained from a woman between 50 and 59 years old in a cohort exposed to, infected with or recovered from COVID-19 (not recorded which). Sequencing was performed on PBMCs or T cells enriched from blood (not recorded which). The CDR3 protein is CASSLQGAYSYEQYF. The CDR3 DNA reads as TGTGCCAGCAGTTTACAGGGGGCGTACTCCTACGAGCAGTACTTC.